The clone carrying this T cell receptor beta chain appeared a few times. What it recognizes is unknown. Adjacent lung tissue lacking atypia was obtained at a distance of at least 2 cm from the tumor margin. The assay was immunoSEQ multiplex PCR, and TCRdb's table has in-frame clones only and misses some. The sample has about 2,200 clones, roughly 29% seen once; the top ten hold about 10%. Trimming at V came to 1 base and at J to 7 bases, leaving 9 bases not matched to a gene. Germline V lookup: CDR1 SGHNT, CDR2 YENEEA. The CDR3 has 16 residues. This sample stems from a study of T cells in localized non-small cell lung cancer. The study, taken as a whole, reports: Paired adjacent lung recovered a median approximately 57 of the top 100 tumor clones. A higher density of T cells in blood coincided with extended overall survival.

The sample here was normal lung tissue next to the tumor, taken before any cancer treatment. The chain links TRBV11-3 to TRBJ2-5, with 10 nucleotides matching TRBD2. The source of this sequence is a female donor over 55 with stage I squamous cell lung carcinoma. The CDR3 DNA reads TGTGCCAGCAGCTTAGTAATAGGATCTAGCGGGGGGACCCAGTACTTC. Its translation is CASSLVIGSSGGTQYF.